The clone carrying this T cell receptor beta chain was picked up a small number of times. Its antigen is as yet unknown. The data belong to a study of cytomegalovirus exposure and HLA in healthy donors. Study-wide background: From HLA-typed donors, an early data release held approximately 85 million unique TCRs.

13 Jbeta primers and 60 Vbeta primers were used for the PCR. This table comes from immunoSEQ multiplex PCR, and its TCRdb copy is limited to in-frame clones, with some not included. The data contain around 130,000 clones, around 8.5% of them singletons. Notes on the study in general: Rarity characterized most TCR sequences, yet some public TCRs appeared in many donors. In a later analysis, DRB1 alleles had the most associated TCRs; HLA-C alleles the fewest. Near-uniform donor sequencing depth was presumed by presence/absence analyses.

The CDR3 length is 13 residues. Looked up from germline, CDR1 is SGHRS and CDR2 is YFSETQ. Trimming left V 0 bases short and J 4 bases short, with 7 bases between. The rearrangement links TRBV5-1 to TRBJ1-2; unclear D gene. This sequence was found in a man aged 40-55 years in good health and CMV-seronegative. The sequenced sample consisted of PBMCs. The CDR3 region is CASSLASGYGYTF. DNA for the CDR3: TGCGCCAGCAGCTTGGCGTCAGGCTATGGCTACACCTTC.